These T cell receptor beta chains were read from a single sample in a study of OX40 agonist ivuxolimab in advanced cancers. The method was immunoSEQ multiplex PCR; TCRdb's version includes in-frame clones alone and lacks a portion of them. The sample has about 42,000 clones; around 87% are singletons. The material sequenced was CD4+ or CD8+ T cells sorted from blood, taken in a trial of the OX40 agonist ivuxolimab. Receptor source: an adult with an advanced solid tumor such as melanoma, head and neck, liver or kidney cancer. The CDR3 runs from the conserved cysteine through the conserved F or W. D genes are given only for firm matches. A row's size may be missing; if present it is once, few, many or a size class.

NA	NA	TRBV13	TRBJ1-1	CASSSMRTEAFF	TGTGCCAGCAGCTCAATGCGGACTGAAGCTTTCTTT
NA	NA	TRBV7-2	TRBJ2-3	CASSLRGSDYPPDTQYF	TGTGCCAGCAGCTTACGCGGCTCAGACTATCCCCCAGATACGCAGTATTTT
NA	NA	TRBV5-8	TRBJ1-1	CASRVDRMNTEAFF	TGTGCCAGCAGAGTGGACAGAATGAACACTGAAGCTTTCTTT
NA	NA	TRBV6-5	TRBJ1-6	CASSNGNSPLHF	TGTGCCAGCAGTAACGGGAATTCACCCCTCCACTTT
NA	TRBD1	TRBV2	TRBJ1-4	CASSGDTGTGVSTNEKLFF	TGTGCCAGCAGCGGCGATACCGGGACAGGGGTATCAACTAATGAAAAACTGTTTTTT
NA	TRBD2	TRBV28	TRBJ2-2	CASTPLGGAGELFF	TGTGCCAGCACCCCCCTTGGGGGGGCCGGGGAGCTGTTTTTT
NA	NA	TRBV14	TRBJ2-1	CASRDLYNEQFF	TGTGCCAGCCGGGACTTATACAATGAGCAGTTCTTC
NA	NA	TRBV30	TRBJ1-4	CAWSGGEKLFF	TGTGCCTGGAGTGGTGGAGAAAAACTGTTTTTT
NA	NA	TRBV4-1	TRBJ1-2	CASSYWGHSKVGYTF	TGCGCCAGCAGCTATTGGGGACATTCCAAAGTCGGCTACACCTTC
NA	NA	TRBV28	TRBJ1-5	CASSLGAGSSNQPQHF	TGTGCCAGCAGCCTGGGGGCAGGGAGTAGCAATCAGCCCCAGCATTTT
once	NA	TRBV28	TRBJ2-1	CASRSLYDEQFF	TGTGCCAGTCGATCTCTTTACGATGAGCAGTTCTTC
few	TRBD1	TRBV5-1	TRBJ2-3	CASSYLTGGTDTQYF	TGCGCCAGCAGCTACCTGACAGGGGGCACAGATACGCAGTATTTT
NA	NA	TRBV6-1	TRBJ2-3	CASSERPEGADTQYF	TGTGCCAGCAGTGAACGGCCTGAGGGGGCAGATACGCAGTATTTT
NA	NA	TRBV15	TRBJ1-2	CATSRHGQGANYGYTF	TGTGCCACCAGCAGACACGGACAAGGGGCTAACTATGGCTACACCTTC
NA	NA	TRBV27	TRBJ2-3	CASSYLDSPSTDTQYF	TGTGCCAGCAGTTACTTGGACAGCCCTAGCACAGATACGCAGTATTTT
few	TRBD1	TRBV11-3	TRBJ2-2	CASSPEQGAGELFF	TGTGCCAGCAGCCCTGAACAGGGGGCCGGGGAGCTGTTTTTT
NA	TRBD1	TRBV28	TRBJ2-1	CASSLRTGQGDHRINNEQFF	TGTGCCAGCAGTCTCCGAACGGGACAGGGGGACCACCGCATAAACAATGAGCAGTTCTTC
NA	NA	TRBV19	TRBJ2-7	CASGGPYEQYF	TGTGCCAGCGGAGGGCCCTACGAGCAGTACTTC
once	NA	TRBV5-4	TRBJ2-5	CASSFRGPETQYF	TGTGCCAGCAGCTTCAGGGGCCCGGAGACCCAGTACTTC
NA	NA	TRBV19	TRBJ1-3	CASSVDRFSGNTIYF	TGTGCCAGTAGTGTCGACAGGTTCTCTGGAAACACCATATATTTT
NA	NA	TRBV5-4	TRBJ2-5	CASSFPGTDQETQYF	TGTGCCAGCAGCTTCCCAGGGACGGACCAAGAGACCCAGTACTTC
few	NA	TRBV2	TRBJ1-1	CASSDYGAMNTEAFF	TGTGCCAGCAGTGACTACGGGGCCATGAACACTGAAGCTTTCTTT
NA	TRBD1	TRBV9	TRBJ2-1	CASSTGQGYEQFF	TGTGCCAGCAGCACCGGACAGGGCTATGAGCAGTTCTTC
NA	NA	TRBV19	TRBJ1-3	CASSIGHISGNTIYF	TGTGCCAGTAGTATTGGACACATCTCTGGAAACACCATATATTTT
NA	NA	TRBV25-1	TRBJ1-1	CASSERSSQAFF	TGTGCCAGCAGTGAACGATCGAGCCAGGCTTTCTTT
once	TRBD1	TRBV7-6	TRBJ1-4	CASSLTGGYEKLFF	TGTGCCAGCAGCCTAACAGGGGGTTATGAAAAACTGTTTTTT
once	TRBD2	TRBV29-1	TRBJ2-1	CSVMTSGYNEQFF	TGCAGCGTCATGACTAGCGGGTACAATGAGCAGTTCTTC
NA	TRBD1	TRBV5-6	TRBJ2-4	CASSFWTGWNIQYF	TGTGCCAGCAGCTTCTGGACAGGGTGGAACATTCAGTACTTC
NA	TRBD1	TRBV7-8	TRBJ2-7	CASSLSGTGTSGPYEQYF	TGTGCCAGCAGCTTAAGTGGGACAGGTACATCGGGGCCCTACGAGCAGTACTTC
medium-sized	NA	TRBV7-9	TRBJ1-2	CASSLAGSNYGYTF	TGTGCCAGCAGTTTGGCAGGGTCTAACTATGGCTACACCTTC
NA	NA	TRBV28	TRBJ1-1	CASSSLTEAFF	TGTGCCAGCAGTTCTCTCACTGAAGCTTTCTTT
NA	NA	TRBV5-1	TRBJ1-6	CASSLVDSTYNSPLHF	TGCGCCAGCAGCTTGGTAGATTCGACCTATAATTCACCCCTCCACTTT
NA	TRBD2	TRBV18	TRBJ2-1	CASSPPSGRSYNEQFF	TGTGCCAGCTCACCTCCTAGCGGGAGGTCCTACAATGAGCAGTTCTTC
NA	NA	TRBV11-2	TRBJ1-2	CASTESGQKHYGYTF	TGTGCCAGTACAGAATCCGGACAGAAACACTATGGCTACACCTTC
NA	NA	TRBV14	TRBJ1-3	CASSLGSGNTIYF	TGTGCCAGCAGCCTCGGGTCTGGAAACACCATATATTTT
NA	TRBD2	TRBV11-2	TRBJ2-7	CASSTTSGYYEQYF	TGTGCCAGCAGCACGACTAGCGGTTATTACGAGCAGTACTTC
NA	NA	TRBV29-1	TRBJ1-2	CSVVYLGGYTF	TGCAGCGTTGTCTACCTCGGGGGCTACACCTTC
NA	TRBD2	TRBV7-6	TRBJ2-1	CASSLVVSGGNSYNEQFF	TGTGCCAGCAGCTTAGTTGTTAGCGGGGGGAATTCCTACAATGAGCAGTTCTTC
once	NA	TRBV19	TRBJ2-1	CASSILNNEQFF	TGTGCCAGTAGTATACTGAACAATGAGCAGTTCTTC
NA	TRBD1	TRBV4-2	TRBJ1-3	CASSPRPGQGAPLRPGNTIYF	TGTGCCAGCAGCCCCAGGCCGGGACAGGGGGCTCCCTTGAGACCTGGAAACACCATATATTTT
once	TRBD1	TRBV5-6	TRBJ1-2	CASRLGGGDGYTF	TGTGCCAGCAGATTGGGAGGGGGCGATGGCTACACCTTC
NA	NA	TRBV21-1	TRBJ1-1	CASSKVTLEVEAFF	TGTGCCAGCAGCAAAGTAACGCTAGAGGTTGAAGCTTTCTTT
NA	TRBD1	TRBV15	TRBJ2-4	CATSNPRDRGNIQYF	TGTGCCACCAGCAACCCCCGGGACAGGGGCAACATTCAGTACTTC
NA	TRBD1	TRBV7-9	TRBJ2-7	CASSQDRDPYEQYF	TGTGCCAGCAGCCAGGACAGGGACCCCTACGAGCAGTACTTC
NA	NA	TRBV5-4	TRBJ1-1	CASSLASLGLMNTEAFF	TGTGCCAGCAGCTTGGCGTCGCTCGGGCTTATGAACACTGAAGCTTTCTTT
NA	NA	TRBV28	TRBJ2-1	CASRGLGGEQFF	TGTGCCAGCCGGGGTTTGGGGGGTGAGCAGTTCTTC
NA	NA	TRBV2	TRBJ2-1	CASTGTNEQFF	TGTGCCAGCACTGGGACAAATGAGCAGTTCTTC
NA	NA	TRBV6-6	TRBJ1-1	CASSYSAGSMNTEAFF	TGTGCCAGCAGTTACTCTGCAGGCTCCATGAACACTGAAGCTTTCTTT